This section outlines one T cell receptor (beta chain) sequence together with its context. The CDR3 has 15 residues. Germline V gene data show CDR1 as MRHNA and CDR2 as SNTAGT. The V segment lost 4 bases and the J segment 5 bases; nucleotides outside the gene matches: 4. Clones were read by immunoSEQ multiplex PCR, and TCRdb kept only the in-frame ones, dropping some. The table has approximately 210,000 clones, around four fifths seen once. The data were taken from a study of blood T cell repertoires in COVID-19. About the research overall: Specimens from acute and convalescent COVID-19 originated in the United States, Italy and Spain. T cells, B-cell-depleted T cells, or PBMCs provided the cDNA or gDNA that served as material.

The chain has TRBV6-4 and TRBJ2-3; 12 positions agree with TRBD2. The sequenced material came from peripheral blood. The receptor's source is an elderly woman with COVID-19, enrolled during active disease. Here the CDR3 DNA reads TGTGCCAGCAGTGTGCTAGCGGGGGGGCAAGATACGCAGTATTTT. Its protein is CASSVLAGGQDTQYF.